The 17 T cell receptor beta chains below all came from one sample that was sequenced in a study of STAT5B mutations in CD4+ large granular lymphocyte leukemia. Only in-frame clones appear in the TCRdb table, and some are missing; sequencing was by immunoSEQ multiplex PCR. The data contain approximately 20,000 clones, roughly 82% of them singletons. Material for sequencing was CD4+ T cells from blood buffy coats. All receptors come from a human donor in good health.

This sequence joins TRBV18 and TRBJ2-7; 7 nucleotides line up with TRBD1. The J segment lost 6 bases and the V segment lost 1 base, leaving 6 bases of the junction unmatched. Per the germline V gene, CDR1 is KGHSH and CDR2 is LQKENI. The CDR3 is 14 residues long. The CDR3 DNA follows: TGTGCCAGCTCACCACAGGGGGCGCTAGGCGAGCAGTACTTC. This translates into CASSPQGALGEQYF.

This clone appeared once. V gene TRBV6-1 combines with J gene TRBJ2-5; 7 bases match TRBD1. V dropped 6 bases and J dropped 5; count of bases not matched to a gene: 12. Germline lookup yields CDR1 MNHNS and CDR2 SASEGT. The CDR3 runs 15 residues. For the CDR3, the DNA is TGTGCCAGCAGCGCGAGCCTGACAGGGACCGAGACCCAGTACTTC. This encodes CASSASLTGTETQYF.

The chain links TRBV19 to TRBJ1-5, with D possibly being TRBD1 (5 bases). Germline CDR1 is LNHDA and CDR2 is SQIVND (reference sequence). The length of the CDR3 is 12 residues. The V and J ends lost 4 bases and 8 bases respectively, with 9 bases between them. The CDR3 sequence: CASSTGWEPQHF. Here the CDR3 DNA reads TGTGCCAGTAGTACAGGGTGGGAGCCCCAGCATTTT.

The V gene is TRBV28, the J gene TRBJ2-7, with a weak D call TRBD1 (5 bases). CDR1 and CDR2 (germline): MDHEN, SYDVKM. There are 12 residues in the CDR3. V lost 5 bases and J lost 8, with 13 bases in between. The CDR3 DNA is TGTGCCAGCAGTCATCTAGGGGTTCAGCAGTACTTC. Encoded protein: CASSHLGVQQYF.

This chain connects TRBV28 to TRBJ1-3; TRBD1 agrees at 8 bases. The germline V gene encodes CDR1 MDHEN and CDR2 SYDVKM. Trimming took 5 bases from V and 2 from J; bases not matched to a gene: 5. This CDR3 region has 15 residues. DNA for the CDR3: TGTGCCAGCAGTCCGGGACAGGCCCCTGGAAACACCATATATTTT. Translation: CASSPGQAPGNTIYF.

The chain carries TRBV4-3 and TRBJ2-5; D may match TRBD1 or TRBD2 (5 bases each). This CDR3 region has 15 residues. Per germline, CDR1 LGHNA and CDR2 YSLEER. Trimming removed 0 bases from V and 1 base from J, with 9 bases in between. The CDR3 nucleotides are TGCGCCAGCAGCCAAGACCCAGGGACCCAAGAGACCCAGTACTTC. This gives the protein CASSQDPGTQETQYF.

V gene TRBV5-6 combines with J gene TRBJ2-5; D is tentatively TRBD1 or TRBD2 (5 bases each). The V gene's germline CDR1 is SGHDT and CDR2 YYEEEE. The CDR3 length is 14 residues. V lost 4 bases and J 4 bases, leaving 14 bases between the germline ends. The CDR3 loop is CASSRMGEGETQYF. DNA for the CDR3: TGTGCCAGCAGCCGAATGGGGGAAGGAGAGACCCAGTACTTC.

V gene TRBV7-2 combines with J gene TRBJ2-5; 8 bases are shared with TRBD1. The J call is doubtful: the DNA matches TRBJ2-7 better. CDR3 length: 16 residues. Germline-derived CDR1 and CDR2 are SGHTA and FQGNSA. The CDR3 sequence: CASSLAPGQDLYEQYF. The DNA for the CDR3 is TGTGCCAGCAGCTTAGCACCGGGACAGGACCTCTACGAGCAGTACTTC.

V is TRBV7-8 and J is TRBJ1-2, with D tentatively TRBD1 (6 bases). CDR3 length equals 12 residues. V was shortened by 5 bases and J by 5 bases, with 9 bases between the two germline ends. Germline V CDR1 and CDR2: SGHVS, FQNEAQ. The CDR3 region has the DNA TGTGCCAGCAGCCGGGACACTTATGGCTACACCTTC. This codes for CASSRDTYGYTF. The whole variable domain, filled in from reference TRBV7-8 and TRBJ1-2, reads GAGVSQSPRYKVAKRGQDVALRCDPISGHVSLFWYQQALGQGPEFLTYFQNEAQLDKSGLPSDRFFAERPEGSVSTLKIQRTQQEDSAVYLCASSRDTYGYTFGSGTRLTVV.

The V call is TRBV4-2, the J call TRBJ1-1; perhaps TRBD1 as D (5 bases). Germline V gene lookup returns CDR1 LGHNA and CDR2 YNFKEQ. The CDR3 sequence is 15 residues long. The V end was cut by 1 base, the J end by 0 bases, with 9 bases between. CDR3 amino acids: CASSQGGEVNTEAFF. CDR3 DNA sequence: TGTGCCAGCAGCCAAGGGGGGGAAGTGAACACTGAAGCTTTCTTT.

The V call is TRBV11-2, the J call TRBJ2-7; 12 nucleotides line up with TRBD1. The CDR3 extends over 16 amino acids. V shed 4 bases, J shed 9 bases, and the junction held 13 bases outside the gene matches. Per the germline V gene, CDR1 is SGHAT and CDR2 is FQNNGV. The CDR3 bases are TGTGCCAGCAGCTACTCCGGGACAGGGGGCCTGTTGGGGCAGTACTTC. This gives the protein CASSYSGTGGLLGQYF. The full variable domain, its missing parts supplied by reference TRBV11-2 and TRBJ2-7, is EAGVAQSPRYKIIEKRQSVAFWCNPISGHATLYWYQQILGQGPKLLIQFQNNGVVDDSQLPKDRFSAERLKGVDSTLKIQPAKLEDSAVYLCASSYSGTGGLLGQYFGPGTRLTVT.

This chain joins TRBV7-8 and TRBJ2-5; D remains ambiguous. The germline gives CDR1 SGHVS, CDR2 FQNEAQ. Trimming stripped 2 bases from V and 3 bases from J, with 16 bases between. CDR3 size: 16 residues. This CDR3 reads CASSLTGRTEKETQYF. CDR3 nucleotides: TGTGCCAGCAGCTTAACCGGACGTACCGAGAAAGAGACCCAGTACTTC.

The CDR3 DNA is TGTGCCAGCAGTTCCCTAGCGACAGGGATTAGCAATCAGCCCCAGCATTTT. Translated, it gives CASSSLATGISNQPQHF. This chain uses TRBV28 with TRBJ1-5, with TRBD1 identical over 7 bases. This CDR3 is 17 amino acids long. Trimming at V came to 4 bases and at J to 0 bases, leaving 9 bases not matched to a gene. CDR1 is MDHEN, CDR2 SYDVKM, per germline. The complete variable domain, with remaining parts taken from reference TRBV28 and TRBJ1-5, reads DVKVTQSSRYLVKRTGEKVFLECVQDMDHENMFWYRQDPGLGLRLIYFSYDVKMKEKGDIPEGYSVSREKKERFSLILESASTNQTSMYLCASSSLATGISNQPQHFGDGTRLSIL.

V is TRBV30 and J is TRBJ2-7, with 10 bases matching TRBD2. The CDR3 length is 13 residues. Germline assignment: CDR1 GTSNPN and CDR2 SVGIG (reference sequence). The J segment lost 6 bases and the V segment lost 4 bases, leaving 6 bases of the junction unmatched. Here the CDR3 reads CAWTRVAGGEQYF. CDR3 coding DNA: TGTGCCTGGACCCGGGTAGCGGGAGGCGAGCAGTACTTC. Using reference TRBV30 and TRBJ2-7 for the parts outside the CDR3, the full variable domain is SQTIHQWPATLVQPVGSPLSLECTVEGTSNPNLYWYRQAAGRGLQLLFYSVGIGQISSEVPQNLSASRPQDRQFILSSKKLLLSDSGFYLCAWTRVAGGEQYFGPGTRLTVT.

This chain joins TRBV5-6 and TRBJ2-3; 11 bases line up with TRBD2. With 4 bases clipped from V and 3 bases from J, the junction kept 13 bases outside the gene matches. This CDR3 has 18 amino acids. Germline CDR1 SGHDT, CDR2 YYEEEE. The CDR3 protein is CASSPLRLAGGRTDTQYF. As DNA, the CDR3 is TGTGCCAGCAGCCCATTGCGGTTAGCGGGAGGGCGGACAGATACGCAGTATTTT.

The CDR3 here is CASSQAGTSGYEQYF. DNA for the CDR3: TGCGCCAGCAGCCAAGCCGGGACTAGCGGTTACGAGCAGTACTTC. V and J are TRBV4-1 and TRBJ2-7, with 11 nucleotides matching TRBD2. V was pared by 1 base and J by 4 bases, with 3 bases of the junction left unmatched. Germline V gene sequence: CDR1 MGHRA, CDR2 YSYEKL. The CDR3 extends over 15 amino acids.

The chain combines TRBV29-1 with TRBJ2-1; 11 bases agree with TRBD2. CDR3 length: 14 residues. CDR1 SQVTM and CDR2 ANQGSEA come from the germline V gene. The ends lost 5 bases at V and 9 bases at J; junction bases unmatched: 9. CDR3 bases: TGCAGCGTTTATACTAGCGGGAGTTATAGTGAGCAGTTCTTC. The encoded protein is CSVYTSGSYSEQFF.